This T cell receptor (beta chain) was observed in a study of molecular identifiers for immune sequencing clone quantification. Study-level results: Naive cells had under 1% of molecules in clones above 20 RNA copies, effectors over 98%.

In this sample, this clonotype turned up many times. Its antigen is currently unknown. Based on a CD8+CD4-CCR7+CD45RA+ profile, naive CD8 T cells were sorted. From germline, CDR1 is KGHDR and CDR2 SFDVKD. This CDR3 is 15 amino acids long. V was shortened by 0 bases and J by 1 base, with 5 bases between the two germline ends. Generation of bulk TCR libraries relied on previously described methods and listed TCR primers. MiXCR was run by TCRdb on the PCR reads, yielding one entry per CDR3 protein. Of some 70,000 distinct CDR3 sequences listed, 18% are singletons. The rearrangement uses TRBV24-1 and TRBJ2-2; D uncertain. The clonotype was recovered from a human donor in good health. Some libraries in this study had Jurkat cell RNA spiked in. Sequencing was carried out using naive CD8+ T cells from blood, with Jurkat cell RNA spiked in. As for subset: FACS-sorted CD8+CD4-CCR7+CD45RA+ naive T cells. The CDR3 loop is CATSDLWENTGELFF. In DNA form, the CDR3 reads TGTGCCACCAGTGATTTGTGGGAGAACACCGGGGAGCTGTTTTTT.